The 11 T cell receptor beta chains given below trace back to one sample, sequenced in a study of blood T cell repertoires in COVID-19. Sequencing used immunoSEQ multiplex PCR; TCRdb keeps in-frame clones, though not all of them. The sample carries some 64,000 clones, about 77% recorded once. The sample was peripheral blood. The receptors were gathered from a man at least 80 years old with active or convalescent COVID-19.

This sequence joins TRBV28 and TRBJ1-2, with D possibly matching TRBD1 (6 bases). The germline V gene has CDR1 MDHEN and CDR2 SYDVKM. This CDR3 region has 14 residues. The V end lost 8 bases, the J end lost 3 bases, and 16 bases lay between the germline ends. The CDR3 DNA follows: TGTGCCAGCCATATTGAACAGGGCTACTATGGCTACACCTTC. Encoded protein: CASHIEQGYYGYTF.

The chain has TRBV5-6 and TRBJ1-2, with TRBD1 matching over 7 bases. With V trimmed by 0 bases and J by 4 bases, 0 bases remained unmatched. Germline CDR1 and CDR2: SGHDT and YYEEEE. The CDR3 totals 13 residues. The CDR3 DNA reads as TGTGCCAGCAGCTTGGGGGACAGCTATGGCTACACCTTC. Protein product: CASSLGDSYGYTF. The complete variable domain, with remaining parts taken from reference TRBV5-6 and TRBJ1-2, reads DAGVTQSPTHLIKTRGQQVTLRCSPKSGHDTVSWYQQALGQGPQFIFQYYEEEERQRGNFPDRFSGHQFPNYSSELNVNALLLGDSALYLCASSLGDSYGYTFGSGTRLTVV.

CDR3 residues: CASSIGGKIDKQFF. The CDR3 coding sequence is TGTGCCAGTAGTATAGGTGGCAAAATTGACAAGCAGTTCTTC. The rearrangement links TRBV19 to TRBJ2-1; no reliable D call. Trimming cost V 1 base and J 11 bases, with 15 bases left between them. CDR3 size: 14 residues. Germline V gives CDR1 LNHDA, CDR2 SQIVND (reference sequence).

This chain connects TRBV7-3 to TRBJ1-1; D perhaps matches TRBD1 (5 bases). The V gene's germline CDR1 is SGHTA and CDR2 FQGTGA. The germline V and J ends were trimmed by 8 bases and 0 bases, with 13 bases remaining between them. CDR3 length: 14 residues. CDR3 sequence (DNA): TGTGCCAGCGCGGTTGACAGCCTGAACACTGAAGCTTTCTTT. Encoded protein: CASAVDSLNTEAFF. Using reference TRBV7-3 and TRBJ1-1 for the parts outside the CDR3, the full variable domain is GAGVSQTPSNKVTEKGKYVELRCDPISGHTALYWYRQSLGQGPEFLIYFQGTGAADDSGLPNDRFFAVRPEGSVSTLKIQRTERGDSAVYLCASAVDSLNTEAFFGQGTRLTVV.

As DNA, the CDR3 is TGTGCCAGCAGTTCTGGGACACAGCCCCAGCATTTT. Translating gives CASSSGTQPQHF. This chain joins TRBV6-6 and TRBJ1-5; TRBD1 is a possible D gene (6 bases). Germline loops: CDR1 MNHNY, CDR2 SVGAGI (reference sequence). CDR3 length equals 12 residues. Trimming removed 4 bases from V and 7 bases from J, with 8 bases in between.

The rearrangement joins TRBV28 to TRBJ1-4, with 8 bases fitting TRBD1. The CDR3 spans 13 residues. V was clipped by 8 bases and J by 7 bases; unmatched bases: 6. Germline V gives CDR1 MDHEN, CDR2 SYDVKM. The CDR3 here is CASQGAFSEKLFF. The CDR3 region has the DNA TGTGCCAGCCAGGGGGCATTTAGTGAAAAACTGTTTTTT. Using reference TRBV28 and TRBJ1-4 for the parts outside the CDR3, the full variable domain is DVKVTQSSRYLVKRTGEKVFLECVQDMDHENMFWYRQDPGLGLRLIYFSYDVKMKEKGDIPEGYSVSREKKERFSLILESASTNQTSMYLCASQGAFSEKLFFGSGTQLSVL.

This clone was seen only once. The J gene is TRBJ2-3, the V gene TRBV29-1; TRBD2 matches at 8 bases. The junction had 10 bases not matched to a gene; V was cut back by 4 bases and J by 7 bases. CDR3 length: 14 residues. The germline gives CDR1 SQVTM, CDR2 ANQGSEA. The CDR3 DNA reads as TGCAGCGTTGCGTCTCGCGGGGGGCTGAATACGCAGTATTTT. Translation gives CSVASRGGLNTQYF.

The rearrangement joins TRBV4-2 to TRBJ2-7; 10 nucleotides agree with TRBD2. Unmatched junction bases numbered 7, after V lost 1 base and J lost 4 bases. The germline gives CDR1 LGHNA, CDR2 YNFKEQ. This CDR3 contains 16 residues. CDR3 in amino acids: CASSQGTGLADYEQYF. The CDR3 DNA reads TGTGCCAGCAGCCAAGGTACAGGACTAGCGGATTACGAGCAGTACTTC.

The chain is built from TRBV6-5 and TRBJ2-7; TRBD2 matches at 7 bases. Looked up from germline, CDR1 is MNHEY and CDR2 is SVGAGI. V was pared by 2 bases and J by 6 bases, with 1 base of the junction left unmatched. This CDR3 spans 12 amino acids. CDR3 nucleotide sequence: TGTGCCAGCAGTTACGGACTAGGCGAGCAGTACTTC. Translated, it gives CASSYGLGEQYF.

V and J are TRBV28 and TRBJ2-1; D may be TRBD1 (5 bases). The CDR3 contains 17 residues. Trimming cost V 5 bases and J 5 bases, with 22 bases left between them. CDR1 is MDHEN, CDR2 SYDVKM, per germline. This chain's CDR3 is CASSVTSSGQIHNEQFF. CDR3 coding DNA: TGTGCCAGCAGTGTAACCTCATCTGGACAAATCCACAATGAGCAGTTCTTC.

The V and J genes are TRBV6-5 and TRBJ1-1; no clear D. V lost 0 bases to trimming and J lost 1 base, with 6 bases between them. The CDR3 has 14 amino acids. The germline V gene encodes CDR1 MNHEY and CDR2 SVGAGI. The CDR3 region has the DNA TGTGCCAGCAGTTACTCCGAGTCGAACACTGAAGCTTTCTTT. Amino acid sequence: CASSYSESNTEAFF.